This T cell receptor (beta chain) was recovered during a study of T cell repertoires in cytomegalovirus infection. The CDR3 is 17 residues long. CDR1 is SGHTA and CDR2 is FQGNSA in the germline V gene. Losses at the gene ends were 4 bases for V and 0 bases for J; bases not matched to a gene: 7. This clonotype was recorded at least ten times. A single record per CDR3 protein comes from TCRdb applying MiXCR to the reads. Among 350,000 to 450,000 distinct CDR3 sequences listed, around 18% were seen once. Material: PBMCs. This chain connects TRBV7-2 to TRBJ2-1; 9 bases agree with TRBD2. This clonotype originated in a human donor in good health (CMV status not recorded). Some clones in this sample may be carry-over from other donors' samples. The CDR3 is CASSYSGGRGSYNEQFF. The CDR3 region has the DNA TGTGCCAGCAGCTACTCTGGCGGGAGGGGCTCCTACAATGAGCAGTTCTTC.